A single T cell receptor beta chain is shown here with its context. This sample was included in a study of cytomegalovirus exposure and HLA in healthy donors. Primers: 60 Vbeta forward and 13 Jbeta reverse. Profiled with immunoSEQ multiplex PCR; TCRdb holds only in-frame clones, not every one. The sample holds about 120,000 clones, about 68% seen once. CDR3 size: 16 residues. Germline values: CDR1 SGHTA, CDR2 FQGNSA. The V end lost 0 bases, the J end lost 6 bases, and 15 bases lay between the germline ends. The receptor was derived from a middle-aged man in good health and CMV-seropositive. The rearrangement uses TRBV7-2 and TRBJ2-1; D gene uncertain. Source material: PBMCs. This chain's CDR3 is CASSLAASSAFNEQFF. Here the CDR3 DNA reads TGTGCCAGCAGCTTAGCGGCGTCTAGTGCTTTCAATGAGCAGTTCTTC.